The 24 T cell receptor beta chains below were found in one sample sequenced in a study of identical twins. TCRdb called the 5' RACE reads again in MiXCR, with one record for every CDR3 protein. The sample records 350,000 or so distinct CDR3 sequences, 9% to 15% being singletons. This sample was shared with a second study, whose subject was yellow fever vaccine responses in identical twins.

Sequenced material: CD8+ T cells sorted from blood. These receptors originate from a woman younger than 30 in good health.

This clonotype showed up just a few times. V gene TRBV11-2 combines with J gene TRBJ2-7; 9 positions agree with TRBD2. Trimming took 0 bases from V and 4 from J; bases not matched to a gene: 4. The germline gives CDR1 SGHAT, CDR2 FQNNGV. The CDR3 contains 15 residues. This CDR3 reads CASSLEAGGIYEQYV. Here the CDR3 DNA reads TGTGCCAGCAGCTTAGAGGCGGGGGGGATATACGAGCAGTACGTC.

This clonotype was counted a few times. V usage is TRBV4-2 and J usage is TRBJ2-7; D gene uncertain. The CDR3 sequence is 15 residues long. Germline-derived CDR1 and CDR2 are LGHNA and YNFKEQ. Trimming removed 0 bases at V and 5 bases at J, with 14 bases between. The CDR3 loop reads CASSQEKGIFDEQYF. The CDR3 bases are TGTGCCAGCAGCCAAGAGAAGGGAATTTTTGACGAGCAGTACTTC.

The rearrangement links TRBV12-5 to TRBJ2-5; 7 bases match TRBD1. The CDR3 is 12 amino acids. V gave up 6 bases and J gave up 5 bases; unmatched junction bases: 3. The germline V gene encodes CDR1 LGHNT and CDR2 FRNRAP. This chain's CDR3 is CASGGGWETQYF. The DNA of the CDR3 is TGTGCTAGTGGAGGGGGCTGGGAGACCCAGTACTTC. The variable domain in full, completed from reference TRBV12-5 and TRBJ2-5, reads DARVTQTPRHKVTEMGQEVTMRCQPILGHNTVFWYRQTMMQGLELLAYFRNRAPLDDSGMPKDRFSAEMPDATLATLKIQPSEPRDSAVYFCASGGGWETQYFGPGTRLLVL.

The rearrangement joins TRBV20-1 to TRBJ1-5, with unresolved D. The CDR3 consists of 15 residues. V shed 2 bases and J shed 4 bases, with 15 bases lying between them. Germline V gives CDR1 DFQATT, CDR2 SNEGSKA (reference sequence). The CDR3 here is CSARPSGLANQPQHF. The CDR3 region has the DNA TGCAGTGCTAGACCGTCGGGTTTGGCAAATCAGCCCCAGCATTTT.

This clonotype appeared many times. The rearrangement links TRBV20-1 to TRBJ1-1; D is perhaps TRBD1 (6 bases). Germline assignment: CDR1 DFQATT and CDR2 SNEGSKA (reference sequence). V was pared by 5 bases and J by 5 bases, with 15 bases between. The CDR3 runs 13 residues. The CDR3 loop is CSAFPGAGTEAFF. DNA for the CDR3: TGCAGTGCTTTTCCGGGGGCTGGGACTGAAGCTTTCTTT.

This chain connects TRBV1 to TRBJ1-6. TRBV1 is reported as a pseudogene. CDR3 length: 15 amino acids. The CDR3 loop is CTSIGLGSYNSPLHF. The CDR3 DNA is TGCACCAGCATCGGACTTGGCTCCTATAATTCACCCCTCCACTTT.

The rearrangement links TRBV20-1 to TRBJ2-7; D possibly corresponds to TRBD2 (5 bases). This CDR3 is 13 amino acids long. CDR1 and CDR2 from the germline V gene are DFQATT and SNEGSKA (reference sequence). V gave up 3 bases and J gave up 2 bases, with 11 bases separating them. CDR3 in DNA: TGCAGTGCTAGGGCGGACTCCGCCTACGAGCAGTACGTC. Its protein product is CSARADSAYEQYV.

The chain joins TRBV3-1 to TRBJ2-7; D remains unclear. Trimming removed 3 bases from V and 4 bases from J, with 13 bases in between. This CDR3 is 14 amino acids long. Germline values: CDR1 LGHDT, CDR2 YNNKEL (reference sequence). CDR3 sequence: CASSQSPTTYEQYF. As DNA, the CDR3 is TGTGCCAGCAGCCAGTCCCCAACCACTTACGAGCAGTACTTC.

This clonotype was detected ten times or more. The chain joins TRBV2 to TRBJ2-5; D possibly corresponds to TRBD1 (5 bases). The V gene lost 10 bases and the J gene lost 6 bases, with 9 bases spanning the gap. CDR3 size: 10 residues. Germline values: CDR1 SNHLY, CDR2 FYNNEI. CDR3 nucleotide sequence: TGTGCCACCAAGGGGAAGACCCAGTACTTC. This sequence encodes CATKGKTQYF.

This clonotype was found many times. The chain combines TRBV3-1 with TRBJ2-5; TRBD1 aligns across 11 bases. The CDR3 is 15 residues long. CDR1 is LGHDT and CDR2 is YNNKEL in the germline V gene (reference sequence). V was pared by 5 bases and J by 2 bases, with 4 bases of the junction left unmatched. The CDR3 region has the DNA TGTGCCAGCAGCACGGACAGGGGGCAGCAAGAGACCCAGTACTTC. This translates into CASSTDRGQQETQYF.

The CDR3 DNA is TGTGCCGGTACAAGGCTTCAGGAGGGAAGTGGCTACACCTTC. This translates into CAGTRLQEGSGYTF. V and J are TRBV7-2 and TRBJ1-2; D gene uncertain. The CDR3 has 14 residues. Germline lookup yields CDR1 SGHTA and CDR2 FQGNSA. Trimming took off 11 bases at V and 7 bases at J, with 23 bases between the two ends.

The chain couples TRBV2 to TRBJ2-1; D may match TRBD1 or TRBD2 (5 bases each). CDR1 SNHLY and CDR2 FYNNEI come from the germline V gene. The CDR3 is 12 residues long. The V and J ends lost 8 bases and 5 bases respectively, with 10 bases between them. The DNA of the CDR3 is TGTGCCAGCTCGAGGGGTCACAATGAGCAGTTCTTC. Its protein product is CASSRGHNEQFF.

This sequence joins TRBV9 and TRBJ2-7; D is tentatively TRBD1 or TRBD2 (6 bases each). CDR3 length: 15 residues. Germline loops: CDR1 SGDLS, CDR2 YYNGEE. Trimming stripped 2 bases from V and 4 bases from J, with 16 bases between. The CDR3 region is CASSVGTGGVYEQYF. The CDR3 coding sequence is TGTGCCAGCAGCGTGGGGACTGGGGGCGTGTACGAGCAGTACTTC.

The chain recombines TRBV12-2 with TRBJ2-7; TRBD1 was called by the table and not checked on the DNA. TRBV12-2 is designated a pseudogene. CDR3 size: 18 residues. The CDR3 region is CASRLVGGGDLYSYEQYV. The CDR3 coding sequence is TGTGCAAGTCGCTTAGTCGGAGGTGGGGACCTTTACTCCTACGAGCAGTACGTC.

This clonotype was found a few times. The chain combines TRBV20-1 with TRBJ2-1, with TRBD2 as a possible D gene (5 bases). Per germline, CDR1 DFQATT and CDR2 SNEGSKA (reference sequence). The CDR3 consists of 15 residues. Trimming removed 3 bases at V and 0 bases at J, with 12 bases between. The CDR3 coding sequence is TGCAGTGCTAGGCAGCGGCTAGACTCCTACAATGAGCAGTTCTTC. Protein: CSARQRLDSYNEQFF.

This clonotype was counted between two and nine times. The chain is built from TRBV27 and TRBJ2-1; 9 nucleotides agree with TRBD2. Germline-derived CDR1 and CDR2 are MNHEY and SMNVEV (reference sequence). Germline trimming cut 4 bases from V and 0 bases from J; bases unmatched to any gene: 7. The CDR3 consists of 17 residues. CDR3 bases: TGTGCCAGCAGTTATTCCACTAGCGGGCCCTCCTACAATGAGCAGTTCTTC. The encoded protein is CASSYSTSGPSYNEQFF.

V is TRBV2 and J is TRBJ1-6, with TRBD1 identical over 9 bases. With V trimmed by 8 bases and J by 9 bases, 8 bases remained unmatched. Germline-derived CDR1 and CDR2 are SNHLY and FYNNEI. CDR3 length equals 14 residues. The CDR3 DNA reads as TGTGCCAGCTCTCCGGGACAGGGTAGTTCACCCCTCCACTTT. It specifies CASSPGQGSSPLHF.

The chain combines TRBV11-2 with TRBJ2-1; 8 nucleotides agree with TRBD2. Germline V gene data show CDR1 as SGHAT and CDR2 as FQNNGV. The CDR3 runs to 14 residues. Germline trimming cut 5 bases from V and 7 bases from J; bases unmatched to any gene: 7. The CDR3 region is CASSLERGRNEQFF. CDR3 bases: TGTGCCAGCAGCCTCGAGCGGGGGAGGAATGAGCAGTTCTTC.

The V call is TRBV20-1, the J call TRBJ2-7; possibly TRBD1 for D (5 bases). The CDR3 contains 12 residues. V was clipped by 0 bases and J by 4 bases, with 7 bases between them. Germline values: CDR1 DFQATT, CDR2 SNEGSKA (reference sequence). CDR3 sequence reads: CSARDRDYEQYV. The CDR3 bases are TGCAGTGCTAGAGACAGGGATTACGAGCAGTACGTC.

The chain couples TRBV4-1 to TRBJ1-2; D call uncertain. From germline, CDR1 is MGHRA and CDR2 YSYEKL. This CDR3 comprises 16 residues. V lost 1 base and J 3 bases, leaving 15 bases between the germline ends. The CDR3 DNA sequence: TGCGCCAGCAGCCAAGGGCCGATCCGGGTAGACTATGGCTACACCTTC. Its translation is CASSQGPIRVDYGYTF.

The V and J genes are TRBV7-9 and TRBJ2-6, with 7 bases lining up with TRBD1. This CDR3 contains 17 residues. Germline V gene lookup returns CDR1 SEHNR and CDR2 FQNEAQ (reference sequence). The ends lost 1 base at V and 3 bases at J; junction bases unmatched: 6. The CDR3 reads CASSLVGGAGGANVLTF. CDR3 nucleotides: TGTGCCAGCAGCTTAGTAGGGGGCGCGGGTGGGGCCAACGTCCTGACTTTC.

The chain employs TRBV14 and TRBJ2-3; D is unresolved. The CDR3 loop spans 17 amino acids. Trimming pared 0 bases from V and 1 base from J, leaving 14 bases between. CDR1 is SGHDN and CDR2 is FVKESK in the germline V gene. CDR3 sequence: CASSQDRPTWGTDTQYF. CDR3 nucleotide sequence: TGTGCCAGCAGCCAAGATAGGCCAACCTGGGGCACAGATACGCAGTATTTT.

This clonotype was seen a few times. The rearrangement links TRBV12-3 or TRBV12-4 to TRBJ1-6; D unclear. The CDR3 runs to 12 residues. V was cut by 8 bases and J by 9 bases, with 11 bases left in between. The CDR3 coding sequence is TGTGCCAGCTTAGGGTTGGGTTCACCCCTCCACTTT. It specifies CASLGLGSPLHF.

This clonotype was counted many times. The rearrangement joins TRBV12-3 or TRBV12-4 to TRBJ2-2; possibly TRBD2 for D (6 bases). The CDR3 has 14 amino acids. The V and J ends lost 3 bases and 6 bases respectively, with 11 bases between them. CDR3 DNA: TGTGCCAGCAGTTTGGAGGGGTGGTCCGGGGAGCTGTTTTTT. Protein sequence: CASSLEGWSGELFF.